This is a list of T cell receptor beta chains from one sample in a study of blood T cell repertoires in COVID-19. Using immunoSEQ multiplex PCR, the repertoire was profiled, and TCRdb retains in-frame clones only, with some absent. This sample yields about 320,000 clones, of which more than 70% are seen a single time; roughly 6.7% belongs to the top ten. Sequenced: peripheral blood. Source of these receptors: a man between 18 and 35 years old who had recovered from COVID-19. Each CDR3 is given with its conserved first and last residue. Fields, in order: clone size, D gene, CDR3 length, V gene, J gene, CDR3 DNA, CDR3 protein. A D gene is named only where the DNA matches it firmly. The size entry is marked missing in some rows and otherwise reads once, few, many or a size class.

NA	NA	15	TRBV5-4	TRBJ2-2	TGTGCCAGCAGCTTGAAAGGAGGGTTCGGCGGGGAGCTGTTTTTT	CASSLKGGFGGELFF
NA	NA	10	TRBV27	TRBJ1-5	TGTGCCAGCAGGTTGAGAGCCCAGCATTTT	CASRLRAQHF
NA	NA	14	TRBV7-2	TRBJ1-1	TGTGCCAGCAGCTTTCAGGGGTTGAACACTGAAGCTTTCTTT	CASSFQGLNTEAFF
NA	NA	16	TRBV23-1	TRBJ2-7	TGCGCCACTGAGTCAATCGGGGAGGAGAGCTCCTACGAGCAGTACTTC	CATESIGEESSYEQYF
NA	TRBD1	15	TRBV3-1/TRBV3-2	TRBJ1-2	TGTGCCAGCAGCCAAGAAAACAGGGGTGGAAATGGCTACACCTTC	CASSQENRGGNGYTF
NA	NA	16	TRBV5-5	TRBJ2-7	TGTGCCAGCAGCTTGGAGTGGTCGCCGGTCCCCAGGGAGCAGTACTTC	CASSLEWSPVPREQYF
NA	NA	16	TRBV6-5	TRBJ1-6	TGTGCCAGCAGTTACTCGTACAGGCCAGATAATTCACCCCTCCACTTT	CASSYSYRPDNSPLHF
NA	NA	18	TRBV18	TRBJ1-1	TGTGCCAGCTCAATTGCCGGGCCGAGCGGGCTCGGGGTAGGTGAAGCTTTCTTT	CASSIAGPSGLGVGEAFF
NA	NA	16	TRBV6-6	TRBJ2-1	TGTGCCAGCAGTTACTCGTTGGCGGAGGCGTACAATGAGCAGTTCTTC	CASSYSLAEAYNEQFF
NA	NA	15	TRBV18	TRBJ2-7	TGTGCCAGCTCCCGAGGGCCGGGGGTACCCTACGAGCAGTACTTC	CASSRGPGVPYEQYF
NA	NA	13	TRBV29-1	TRBJ1-6	TGCAGCGTTGAAGTAGGCGGTAATTCACCCCTCCACTTT	CSVEVGGNSPLHF
few	TRBD1	17	TRBV4-3	TRBJ2-7	TGCGCCAGCAGCCAAGTAGGGTTTGGGACAGGGGCGGACGAGCAGTACTTC	CASSQVGFGTGADEQYF
NA	NA	15	TRBV6-5	TRBJ2-1	TGTGCCAGCAGTTACGTGTACAGGGAGGGCAATGAGCAGTTCTTC	CASSYVYREGNEQFF
NA	TRBD1	14	TRBV9	TRBJ2-7	TGTGCCAGCAGCGTAGGGACAGGGTGGGACGAGCAGTACTTC	CASSVGTGWDEQYF
few	TRBD1	14	TRBV5-1	TRBJ2-7	TGCGCCAGCAGCTTACGGACAGGGTGGGACGAGCAGTACTTC	CASSLRTGWDEQYF
few	TRBD1	14	TRBV3-1/TRBV3-2	TRBJ1-2	TGTGCCAGCCGAGGACAGGGGTACGAACGTGGCTACACCTTC	CASRGQGYERGYTF
NA	NA	11	TRBV30	TRBJ1-1	TGTGCCTGGAGTGTACGGGTTGAAGCTTTCTTT	CAWSVRVEAFF